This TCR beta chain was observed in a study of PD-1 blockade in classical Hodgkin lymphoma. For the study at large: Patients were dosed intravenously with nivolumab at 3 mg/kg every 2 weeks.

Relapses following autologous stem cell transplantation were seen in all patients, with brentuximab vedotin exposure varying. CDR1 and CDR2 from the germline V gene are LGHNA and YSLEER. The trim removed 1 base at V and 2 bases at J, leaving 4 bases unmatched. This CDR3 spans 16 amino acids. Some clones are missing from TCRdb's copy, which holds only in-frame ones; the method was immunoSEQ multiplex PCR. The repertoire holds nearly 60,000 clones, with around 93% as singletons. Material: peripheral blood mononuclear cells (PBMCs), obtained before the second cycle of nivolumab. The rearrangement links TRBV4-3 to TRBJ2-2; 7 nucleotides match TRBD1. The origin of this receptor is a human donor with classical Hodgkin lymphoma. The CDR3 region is CASSQAGGINTGELFF. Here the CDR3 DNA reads TGCGCCAGCAGCCAAGCAGGGGGTATTAACACCGGGGAGCTGTTTTTT.